This T cell receptor beta chain originates from a study of cytomegalovirus exposure and HLA in healthy donors. The primer mix had 60 Vbeta and 13 Jbeta primers. Produced via immunoSEQ multiplex PCR; TCRdb's table is partial and in-frame only. The sample holds more than 85,000 clones; about 70% are singletons and the top ten take roughly 3%. V was clipped by 2 bases and J by 8 bases; unmatched bases: 10. Germline CDR1 SGHDT, CDR2 YYEEEE. The CDR3 length is 15 residues. Specimen: PBMCs. The chain is built from TRBV5-6 and TRBJ2-4; 7 nucleotides agree with TRBD2. The receptor comes from a young man in good health and CMV-seronegative. CDR3 bases: TGTGCCAGCAGCTTACAAAGGGGTGGACTAGACATTCAGTACTTC. Translated, it gives CASSLQRGGLDIQYF.